A selection of T cell receptor beta chains follows, all from one sample in a study of cytomegalovirus exposure and HLA in healthy donors. Generated by immunoSEQ multiplex PCR, the TCRdb table keeps only in-frame clones and is missing some. The clone table shows about 200,000 clones, with the ten largest holding approximately 1%. The source material was PBMCs. The receptors come from a woman in her twenties or thirties in good health and CMV-seropositive. CDR3s leave out the opening cysteine and the closing phenylalanine or tryptophan. The order of the fields is V gene, CDR3 length, CDR3 protein.

>TRBV18|12
ASSLQIENTEAF
>TRBV27|12
ASSSGTSRYEQY
>TRBV2|13
ASKRASGGEETQY
>TRBV9|10
ASSASTDTQY
>TRBV27|11
ASSLLGDTEAF
>TRBV12-5|12
ASGPGAGGETQY
>TRBV7-2|11
ASSLDRTGPQH
>TRBV9|14
ASSVVAGEGGTEAF
>TRBV29-1|10
SVEEGASVQY
>TRBV28|13
ASTPVAGGFIRQY
>TRBV6-5|13
ASSSHRGPQETQY
>TRBV27|12
ASSLRQGLNEQY
>TRBV5-1|11
ASSLDGDYGYT
>TRBV19|14
ASSMMRVGNNYGYT
>TRBV10-3|12
AISDAGGGNTIY
>TRBV19|12
ASALRQGATEAF
>TRBV4-1|14
ASSQWTGANLIEAF
>TRBV6-5|13
ASSYVRTSGYEQY
>TRBV4-2|14
ASSQDSGRGPDTQY
>TRBV10-3|12
ATQSPAAGEKLF
>TRBV19|9
ASREGHGYT
>TRBV19|12
ASSPWRGNYGYT
>TRBV30|10
AWSPTGETQY
>TRBV19|13
ASSPAGERWETQY
>TRBV5-1|13
ASSWGTGGGETQY
>TRBV29-1|13
SITKGLAGNNEQF
>TRBV19|12
ASSIAGIGQPQH
>TRBV19|14
ASSPRPGTGRDGYT
>TRBV7-9|16
ASSGRTVKISSYNEQF
>TRBV27|13
ASLPRSGQGYGYT
>TRBV29-1|12
SVEDAGGTDTQY
>TRBV5-1|18
ASSRHGGSLPENANEKLF
>TRBV18|12
ASSAWDTRPEQY
>TRBV19|13
ASSKLKTHSYEQY
>TRBV5-1|15
ASSPAISAGTSYEQY
>TRBV10-1|10
ASSGQRNEQY
>TRBV29-1|11
SVPGGSYNEQF
>TRBV28|11
ASSLTVNYGYT
>TRBV4-1|16
ASRPGLAGSANTGELF
>TRBV5-1|12
ASSLGPGNQPQH
>TRBV7-2|13
ASSPVGLAGGTQY